The rows below give T cell receptor beta chains drawn from one sample of a study of cytomegalovirus exposure and HLA in healthy donors. The data were produced by immunoSEQ multiplex PCR, yet TCRdb's version contains in-frame clones alone and is incomplete. The repertoire includes 110,000 to 150,000 clones, roughly 75% of them detected once, and around 2.9% sits in the top ten. Sequencing used PBMCs. The receptors here all came from a female donor in good health and CMV-seronegative. Each CDR3 is given with its conserved first and last residue. The D gene is left open where the match is weak. Only part of the rows carry a size: once, few, many, or a class if the clone is expanded.

d_call clone_size cdr3_length j_call v_call cdr3_aa cdr3_nt
. . 14 TRBJ1-2 TRBV7-8 CASSLDRVDYGYTF TGTGCCAGCAGCTTAGACAGGGTCGACTATGGCTACACCTTC
TRBD1 . 18 TRBJ2-6 TRBV5-4 CASSIRGQVVSGANVLTF TGTGCCAGCAGCATCCGGGGACAGGTGGTATCAGGGGCCAACGTCCTGACTTTC
. . 17 TRBJ2-2 TRBV7-9 CASSLIPTHSNTGELFF TGTGCCAGCAGCTTAATCCCGACACATTCGAACACCGGGGAGCTGTTTTTT
. few 15 TRBJ1-6 TRBV7-9 CASSREGGAGSPLHF TGTGCCAGCAGCCGTGAGGGAGGGGCAGGTTCACCCCTCCACTTT
TRBD2 . 15 TRBJ2-7 TRBV18 CASSPPTSGRSEQYF TGTGCCAGCTCACCACCGACTAGCGGGAGAAGCGAGCAGTACTTC
. . 15 TRBJ2-1 TRBV9 CASSVGGFSYNEQFF TGTGCCAGCAGCGTAGGCGGGTTCTCCTACAATGAGCAGTTCTTC
TRBD1 . 15 TRBJ1-1 TRBV6-4 CASSFSDRANTEAFF TGTGCCAGCAGTTTTTCGGACAGGGCAAACACTGAAGCTTTCTTT
. few 13 TRBJ2-1 TRBV6-5 CASKRLEYNEQFF TGTGCCAGCAAGAGACTGGAGTACAATGAGCAGTTCTTC
. few 13 TRBJ2-5 TRBV29-1 CSVGRGNQETQYF TGCAGCGTTGGTCGAGGTAACCAAGAGACCCAGTACTTC
. . 13 TRBJ2-1 TRBV13 CASSSWTDNEQFF TGTGCCAGCAGCTCGTGGACTGACAATGAGCAGTTCTTC
TRBD1 . 11 TRBJ1-1 TRBV2 CASSETGRAFF TGTGCCAGCAGTGAGACAGGGCGGGCTTTCTTT
. . 16 TRBJ2-7 TRBV4-1 CASSQDMGRSPYEQYF TGCGCCAGCAGCCAAGATATGGGGCGGTCTCCCTACGAGCAGTACTTC
. . 13 TRBJ2-7 TRBV27 CASSRSASYEQYF TGTGCCAGCAGCCGTAGTGCCTCCTACGAGCAGTACTTC
. few 10 TRBJ1-1 TRBV20-1 CSASTGEAFF TGCAGTGCTAGCACAGGTGAAGCTTTCTTT